This T cell receptor (beta chain) stems from a study of cytomegalovirus exposure and HLA in healthy donors. The study, taken as a whole, reports: Available immune exposure information was restricted to CMV serostatus only.

The CDR3 runs to 16 residues. The germline CDR1 and CDR2 sequences are PRHDT and FYEKMQ (reference sequence). Trimming took 2 bases from V and 1 from J; bases not matched to a gene: 5. 60 Vbeta and 13 Jbeta primers were used in PCR. The repertoire was sequenced with immunoSEQ multiplex PCR; TCRdb's copy has only in-frame clones and lacks some. This sample has around 150,000 clones, with roughly 79% found just once. This clone has a handful of counts. Its target is unknown. The chain links TRBV13 to TRBJ2-1, with TRBD2 matching over 7 bases. The specimen sequenced was PBMCs. This clonotype was obtained from a woman aged 45-59 years in good health and CMV-seronegative. The CDR3 region has the DNA TGTGCCAGCAGCTTACTTAGCGGGCAGTCCTACAATGAGCAGTTCTTC. Translating gives CASSLLSGQSYNEQFF.